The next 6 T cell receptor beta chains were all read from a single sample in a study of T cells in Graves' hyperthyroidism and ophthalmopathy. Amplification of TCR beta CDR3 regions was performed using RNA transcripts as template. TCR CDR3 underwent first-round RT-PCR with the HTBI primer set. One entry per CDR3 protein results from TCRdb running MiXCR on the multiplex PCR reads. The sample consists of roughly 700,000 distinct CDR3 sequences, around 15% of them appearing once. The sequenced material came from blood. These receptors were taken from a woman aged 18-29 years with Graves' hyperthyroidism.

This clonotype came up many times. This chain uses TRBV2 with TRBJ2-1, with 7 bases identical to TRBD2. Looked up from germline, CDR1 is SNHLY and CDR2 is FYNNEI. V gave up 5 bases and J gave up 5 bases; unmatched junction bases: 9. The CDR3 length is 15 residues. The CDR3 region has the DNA TGTGCCAGCAGTACCGGGGACCGGGGGGACAATGAGCAGTTCTTC. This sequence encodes CASSTGDRGDNEQFF.

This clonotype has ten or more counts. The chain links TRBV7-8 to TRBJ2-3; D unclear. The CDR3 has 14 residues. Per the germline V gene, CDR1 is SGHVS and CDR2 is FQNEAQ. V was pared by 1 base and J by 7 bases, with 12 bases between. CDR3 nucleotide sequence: TGTGCCAGCAGCTTAGACCGGAACACCAATACGCAGTATTTT. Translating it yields CASSLDRNTNTQYF.

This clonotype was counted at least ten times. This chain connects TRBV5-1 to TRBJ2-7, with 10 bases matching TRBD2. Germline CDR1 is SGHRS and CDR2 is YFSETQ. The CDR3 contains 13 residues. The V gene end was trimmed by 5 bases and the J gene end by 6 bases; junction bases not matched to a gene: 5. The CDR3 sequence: CASREREGGEQYF. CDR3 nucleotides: TGCGCCAGCAGGGAGCGGGAGGGAGGCGAGCAGTACTTC.

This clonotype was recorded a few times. CDR3 protein: CATRESGTDTQYF. CDR3 coding DNA: TGTGCCACCCGGGAAAGCGGCACAGATACGCAGTATTTT. V is TRBV15 and J is TRBJ2-3; TRBD2 is a possible D gene (5 bases). Trimming shortened V by 8 bases and J by 1 base, and 10 bases separated the two germline ends. Germline CDR1 and CDR2: LNHNV and YYDKDF (reference sequence). The CDR3 runs to 13 residues.

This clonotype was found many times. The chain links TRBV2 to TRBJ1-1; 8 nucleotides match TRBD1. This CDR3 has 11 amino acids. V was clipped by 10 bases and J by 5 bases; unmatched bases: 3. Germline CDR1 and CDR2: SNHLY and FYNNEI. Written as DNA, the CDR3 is TGTGCCACCAGGGGGCGAACTGAAGCTTTCTTT. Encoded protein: CATRGRTEAFF. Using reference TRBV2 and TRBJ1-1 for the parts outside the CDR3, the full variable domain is EPEVTQTPSHQVTQMGQEVILRCVPISNHLYFYWYRQILGQKVEFLVSFYNNEISEKSEIFDDQFSVERPDGSNFTLKIRSTKLEDSAMYFCATRGRTEAFFGQGTRLTVV.

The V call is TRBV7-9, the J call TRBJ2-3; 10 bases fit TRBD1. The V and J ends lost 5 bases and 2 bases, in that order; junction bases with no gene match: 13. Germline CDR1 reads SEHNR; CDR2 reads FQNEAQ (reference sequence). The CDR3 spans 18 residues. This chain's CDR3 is CASSRTHPGQGFTDTQYF. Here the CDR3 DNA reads TGTGCCAGCAGCCGAACCCACCCGGGACAGGGGTTCACAGATACGCAGTATTTT.